This is a list of T cell receptor beta chains from one sample in a study of control samples from healthy donors and cancer patients. Repertoires were generated with immunoSEQ multiplex PCR, while TCRdb's copy carries only in-frame clones and drops some. The repertoire has about 55,000 clones, 95% to 97% of them found once; the top ten carry less than 1.1%. Sequences were obtained from blood. Receptors originate from a woman aged 18-29 years in good health. Both conserved end residues are part of each CDR3. Each record gives: D gene, J gene, V gene, clone size, CDR3 DNA, CDR3 protein. The D gene is left open where the match is weak. Clone sizes are given selectively: once, few, many, or a class where the clone is expanded.

>TRBD2|TRBJ2-4|TRBV5-1|.
TGCGCCAGCAGCTTGGATATTTCGACGGGAGGGAATATTCAGTACTTC
CASSLDISTGGNIQYF
>TRBD2|TRBJ2-3|TRBV2|once
TGTGCCAGCAGTGAAAGCACTAGCGGGGGGGCTACAGATACGCAGTATTTT
CASSESTSGGATDTQYF
>.|TRBJ1-5|TRBV21-1|.
TGTGCCAGCTTAGGAACCCGGGACAGGGTAGTGTCTAGCAATCAGCCCCAGCATTTT
CASLGTRDRVVSSNQPQHF
>.|TRBJ1-1|TRBV19|.
TGTGCCAGTAGTATGGGCACGAACACTGAAGCTTTCTTT
CASSMGTNTEAFF
>.|TRBJ2-1|TRBV14|once
TGTGCCAGCAGCCAAGACTCCCTGGTAGGTCGCAATGAGCAGTTCTTC
CASSQDSLVGRNEQFF
>TRBD2|TRBJ2-1|TRBV7-9|.
TGTGCCAGCAGCGTTAACTCGGGACTAGCGGGGGAGGAGCAGTTCTTC
CASSVNSGLAGEEQFF
>TRBD2|TRBJ2-7|TRBV9|once
TGTGCCAGCAGCGTAGCGGGACTAGCGGGAAGCTCCTACGAGCAGTACTTC
CASSVAGLAGSSYEQYF
>TRBD1|TRBJ1-1|TRBV19|.
TGTGCCAGTAGCATGACAGGGGACACTGAAGCTTTCTTT
CASSMTGDTEAFF
>.|TRBJ1-5|TRBV23-1|.
TGCGCCCGAAAACCCCCCAGGGTTGATAGCAATCAGCCCCAGCATTTT
CARKPPRVDSNQPQHF
>TRBD1|TRBJ1-5|TRBV30|.
TGTGCCTGGAGTGGAGGACAGGGGACTTTTGCGCAGCCCCAGCATTTT
CAWSGGQGTFAQPQHF
>.|TRBJ1-1|TRBV6-1|.
TGTGCCAGCAGTGAGACGCAGGCTGAAGCTTTCTTT
CASSETQAEAFF
>.|TRBJ1-1|TRBV9|.
TGTGCCAGCAGCCCCCGTGGGACTGGCGCTGAAGCTTTCTTT
CASSPRGTGAEAFF
>TRBD1|TRBJ2-7|TRBV24-1|once
TGTGCCACCAGTGACTGGGCCCGACAGGGGCAGTACTTC
CATSDWARQGQYF
>TRBD1|TRBJ1-2|TRBV11-2|.
TGTGCCAGCAGCACCATCAGGACAGGGGGTAGCTATGGCTACACCTTC
CASSTIRTGGSYGYTF
>.|TRBJ2-7|TRBV5-1|.
TGCGCCAGCCGTCAGACCCTCACCTACGAGCAGTACTTC
CASRQTLTYEQYF
>.|TRBJ1-2|TRBV28|.
TGTGCCGGGGGGGGCAACTATGGCTACACCTTC
CAGGGNYGYTF
>.|TRBJ1-3|TRBV6-1|.
TGTGCCAGCAGTGAAGCCTTACAGGGAGGAAACACCATATATTTT
CASSEALQGGNTIYF
>.|TRBJ1-2|TRBV2|.
TGTGCCAGCAGCGTCCAAGGGTTCGCAACCTATGGCTACACCTTC
CASSVQGFATYGYTF
>.|TRBJ1-1|TRBV6-5|.
TGTGCCAGCAGTTACGGGGGATGGGGCACTGAAGCTTTCTTT
CASSYGGWGTEAFF
>.|TRBJ1-2|TRBV10-3|.
TGTGCCATCAGGGGGGGTCAGGAGGATGGCTACACCTTC
CAIRGGQEDGYTF
>TRBD2|TRBJ2-1|TRBV5-1|.
TGCGCCAGCAGCCCATCCATCAGCGGGGGGCCCCCCTACTACAATGAGCAGTTCTTC
CASSPSISGGPPYYNEQFF
>.|TRBJ2-1|TRBV4-1|.
TGCGCCAGCAGCCAAGAAGGAGTAGGGATGGGATACAATGAGCAGTTCTTC
CASSQEGVGMGYNEQFF
>.|TRBJ1-1|TRBV25-1|.
TGTGCCAGCAGTGAATCACGGGGGCGGGACACTGAAGCTTTCTTT
CASSESRGRDTEAFF
>TRBD1|TRBJ2-1|TRBV4-1|.
TGCGCCAGCAGCCGCCCAGACAGGGACCCCTACAATGAGCAGTTCTTC
CASSRPDRDPYNEQFF
>.|TRBJ1-5|TRBV6-6|.
TGTGCCAGCGGGAGGGGTAGCAATCAGCCCCAGCATTTT
CASGRGSNQPQHF
>TRBD1|TRBJ1-1|TRBV2|.
TGTGCCAGCAGTGACGAGGGACAGGGAGCTGAAGCTTTCTTT
CASSDEGQGAEAFF
>.|TRBJ2-3|TRBV13|.
TGTGCCAGCAGCTCCCCCGGGAGAGAGGGAAAAGGGGATACGCAGTATTTT
CASSSPGREGKGDTQYF
>.|TRBJ2-5|TRBV5-4|.
TGTGCCAGCAGCTTGGGGGACTCCCCCAAGGGGGAGACCCAGTACTTC
CASSLGDSPKGETQYF
>TRBD1|TRBJ1-5|TRBV2|once
TGTGCCAGCAAAACAGGGGCTGTTAATCAGCCCCAGCATTTT
CASKTGAVNQPQHF
>TRBD2|TRBJ2-7|TRBV9|.
TGTGCCAGCAGCGTAGTGGGAACGGGGGGGCCCTACGAGCAGTACTTC
CASSVVGTGGPYEQYF
>TRBD1|TRBJ2-3|TRBV2|.
TGTGCCAGCAGTGACAGGGGGACCCGCACAGATACGCAGTATTTT
CASSDRGTRTDTQYF
>.|TRBJ1-1|TRBV3-1/TRBV3-2|.
TGTGCCAGCAGCCAGGCGGTAATGAACACTGAAGCTTTCTTT
CASSQAVMNTEAFF
>TRBD2|TRBJ2-5|TRBV5-1|.
TGCGCCAGCAGGACTAGCGGGGGGGTGGAGACCCAGTACTTC
CASRTSGGVETQYF
>.|TRBJ1-6|TRBV5-6|.
TGTGCCAGCAGCTTGTTTCAGGGGTTCCGGGTAGATAATTCACCCCTCCACTTT
CASSLFQGFRVDNSPLHF
>.|TRBJ1-1|TRBV19|.
TGTGCCAGTAATCCCGGGGGAAACACTGAAGCTTTCTTT
CASNPGGNTEAFF
>TRBD1|TRBJ1-1|TRBV28|.
TGTGCCAGCAGTCCAAAAGGTAGACAGGGCCTTAACCGGAACACTGAAGCTTTCTTT
CASSPKGRQGLNRNTEAFF
>.|TRBJ2-2|TRBV7-9|.
TGTGCCAGCAGCCAAACCTTCGTCTGGGCCACCGGAGGAGCCGGGGAGCTGTTTTTT
CASSQTFVWATGGAGELFF
>.|TRBJ1-5|TRBV6-1|.
TGTGCCAGCAGTGAAGCGCCCGAAGGTCAGCCCCAGCATTTT
CASSEAPEGQPQHF
>.|TRBJ1-5|TRBV2|.
TGTGCCAGCAGTGTTCAGGGGTATCAGCCCCAGCATTTT
CASSVQGYQPQHF
>.|TRBJ1-1|TRBV2|.
TGTGCCAGCACATACAGGGAGAACACTGAAGCTTTCTTT
CASTYRENTEAFF
>.|TRBJ2-1|TRBV6-4|.
TGTGCCAGCAGTGATAATCCGAAGGATGAGCAGTTCTTC
CASSDNPKDEQFF
>.|TRBJ1-1|TRBV5-1|.
TGCGCCAGCAGCCGATACTACAGGGAGACTGAAGCTTTCTTT
CASSRYYRETEAFF
>.|TRBJ2-3|TRBV21-1|.
TGTGCCAGCAGCAAAGGCCAGCGGCGCACAGATACGCAGTATTTT
CASSKGQRRTDTQYF
>.|TRBJ1-5|TRBV6-2/TRBV6-3|.
TGTGCCAGCAGCAACCCCCGGGGGGGGAAGAGCAATCAGCCCCAGCATTTT
CASSNPRGGKSNQPQHF
>.|TRBJ1-4|TRBV9|.
TGTGCCAATGAATCTCTGACACCGGGACTCTGGTCTAATGAAAAACTGTTTTTT
CANESLTPGLWSNEKLFF
>.|TRBJ1-2|TRBV7-8|.
TGTGCCAGCAGCTCCCGGGGTAACAACTATGGCTACACCTTC
CASSSRGNNYGYTF
>.|TRBJ2-3|TRBV27|.
TGTGCCAGCGGTAGCACAGATACGCAGTATTTT
CASGSTDTQYF
>TRBD1|TRBJ1-4|TRBV7-9|.
TGTGCCAGCAGCTCCGGGACAGGGGCCCAAAAACTGTTTTTT
CASSSGTGAQKLFF
>.|TRBJ2-1|TRBV11-3|.
TGTGCCAGCAGCTTGGGGGGCTCGTTACTACGTGAGCAGTTCTTC
CASSLGGSLLREQFF
>.|TRBJ1-3|TRBV2|.
TGTGCCAGCAGGGTTGACCACGGCTCTGGAAACACCATATATTTT
CASRVDHGSGNTIYF
>.|TRBJ1-1|TRBV7-9|.
TGTGCCAGCAGCTTATGGGCGACTGAAGCTTTCTTT
CASSLWATEAFF
>.|TRBJ2-2|TRBV5-4|.
TGTGCCAGCAGCTTGGACCTTAACACCGGGGAGCTGTTTTTT
CASSLDLNTGELFF
>.|TRBJ1-4|TRBV11-2|.
TGTGCCAGCAGTCAAGGGACAAGCGGGCGAAAACTGTTTTTT
CASSQGTSGRKLFF